The clone carrying this T cell receptor (beta chain) was counted a single time. The antigen is undetermined. The data were obtained in a study of post-analysis software for immune sequencing data. In the study overall: The disease courses spanned relapsing-remitting, secondary progressive and progressive-relapsing forms of multiple sclerosis. Points from the study as a whole: Strong same-batch co-clustering of samples appeared with F measure clustering. Normalized Chao1 diversity in multiple sclerosis patients fell significantly below that of controls.

Unique molecular identifiers had been added to the TCR beta cDNA libraries. Input amounts of about 0.95 to 11 million T cells were used. These gave about 500,000 cDNA molecules, so each molecule approximated one T cell. From the PCR reads, TCRdb called clonotypes with MiXCR, one entry per CDR3 protein. The sample consists of about 770,000 distinct CDR3 sequences, roughly 46% of them appearing once. This receptor was identified in a girl aged 10-17 years with multiple sclerosis. Material: blood.

This CDR3 is CASSQVQGLVGAFF. CDR3 sequence (DNA): TGTGCCAGCAGCCAAGTGCAGGGACTCGTCGGAGCTTTCTTT. V is TRBV14 and J is TRBJ1-1, with D possibly being TRBD1 (5 bases). Trimming removed 1 base from V and 10 bases from J, with 16 bases in between. Germline CDR1 is SGHDN and CDR2 is FVKESK. The CDR3 sequence is 14 residues long.